This TCR beta chain is drawn from a study of Graves' ophthalmopathy and Graves' hyperthyroidism. Amplification from RNA transcripts yielded the TCR beta CDR3 regions. The first round was an RT-PCR with HTBI primers, and the second round was a multiplex PCR. TCRdb re-called the multiplex PCR reads through MiXCR, storing one row per CDR3 protein. The sample has about 400,000 distinct CDR3 sequences, 15% to 20% seen once. From fresh peripheral blood, about 10 ml in volume, the PBMCs were obtained. With 0 bases removed from V and 4 bases from J, the gap between germline ends came to 10 bases. CDR3 length: 14 amino acids. Germline values: CDR1 SGHTA, CDR2 FQGNSA.

This receptor was obtained from a young woman with Graves' ophthalmopathy. Input material: peripheral blood. This chain joins TRBV7-2 and TRBJ2-7; D remains ambiguous. This chain's CDR3 is CASSLAGSRYEQYF. The DNA of the CDR3 is TGTGCCAGCAGCTTAGCGGGTTCTAGATACGAGCAGTACTTC.